The next 16 T cell receptor beta chains were all read from a single sample in a study of cytomegalovirus exposure and HLA in healthy donors. Researchers ran the PCR with 60 Vbeta and 13 Jbeta primers. Clones were sequenced by immunoSEQ multiplex PCR, and TCRdb holds only the in-frame ones, with some missing. The repertoire holds 100,000 to 150,000 clones, with just under 80% as singletons. Sequenced input: PBMCs. The receptors stem from a male donor in good health and CMV-seronegative.

The chain combines TRBV6-1 with TRBJ1-2; 8 nucleotides agree with TRBD1. The germline V gene encodes CDR1 MNHNS and CDR2 SASEGT. The V gene end was trimmed by 4 bases and the J gene end by 3 bases; junction bases not matched to a gene: 7. This CDR3 region has 15 residues. The CDR3 here is CASSGQGAPDYGYTF. CDR3 DNA sequence: TGTGCCAGCAGTGGTCAGGGGGCGCCCGACTATGGCTACACCTTC.

This chain joins TRBV11-3 and TRBJ2-3, with TRBD1 identical over 9 bases. The CDR3 has 15 amino acids. The J segment lost 1 base and the V segment lost 1 base, leaving 0 bases of the junction unmatched. Germline loops: CDR1 SGHNT, CDR2 YENEEA. CDR3 nucleotides: TGTGCCAGCAGCTTAGGGGACAGGGGCACAGATACGCAGTATTTT. Translation gives CASSLGDRGTDTQYF.

The chain couples TRBV7-2 to TRBJ2-3, with TRBD2 matching over 9 bases. The CDR3 length is 15 residues. The V segment lost 3 bases and the J segment 6 bases; nucleotides outside the gene matches: 7. In germline, CDR1 is SGHTA, CDR2 FQGNSA. The CDR3 region is CASSFSGGYGDTQYF. The CDR3, as DNA: TGTGCCAGCAGCTTTAGCGGGGGCTATGGGGATACGCAGTATTTT.

This chain uses TRBV12-5 with TRBJ2-1; TRBD2 aligns across 13 bases. The germline gives CDR1 LGHNT, CDR2 FRNRAP. J was trimmed by 7 bases and V by 5 bases; bases with no gene match: 5. CDR3 length: 15 amino acids. This CDR3 is CASGPGLAGRNEQFF. In DNA form, the CDR3 reads TGTGCTAGTGGTCCGGGACTAGCGGGGAGAAATGAGCAGTTCTTC. The variable domain in full, with the rest retrieved from reference TRBV12-5 and TRBJ2-1, is DARVTQTPRHKVTEMGQEVTMRCQPILGHNTVFWYRQTMMQGLELLAYFRNRAPLDDSGMPKDRFSAEMPDATLATLKIQPSEPRDSAVYFCASGPGLAGRNEQFFGPGTRLTVL.

The gene calls are TRBV9 and TRBJ2-3; 9 bases are a match to TRBD1. Germline CDR1 is SGDLS and CDR2 is YYNGEE. The CDR3 runs to 17 residues. V gave up 0 bases and J gave up 0 bases; unmatched junction bases: 5. CDR3 nucleotides: TGTGCCAGCAGCGTAGAGGGACAGGGACCAAGCACAGATACGCAGTATTTT. Translating gives CASSVEGQGPSTDTQYF.

The CDR3 sequence is CASSSLPGASGNTIYF. The CDR3, as DNA: TGTGCCAGCAGCTCCCTCCCAGGGGCCTCTGGAAACACCATATATTTT. The chain has TRBV7-2 and TRBJ1-3; tentative D call: TRBD1 (6 bases). The germline V gene has CDR1 SGHTA and CDR2 FQGNSA. The CDR3 runs 16 residues. The V and J ends lost 4 bases and 0 bases respectively, with 13 bases between them.

The rearrangement links TRBV5-4 to TRBJ1-2; TRBD1 aligns across 9 bases. The V and J ends lost 4 bases and 1 base, in that order; junction bases with no gene match: 5. The CDR3 has 15 amino acids. The V gene's germline CDR1 is SGHNT and CDR2 YYREEE (reference sequence). The CDR3 protein is CASSTGQGFNYGYTF. Written as DNA, the CDR3 is TGTGCCAGCAGCACCGGACAGGGGTTTAACTATGGCTACACCTTC.

This chain connects TRBV2 to TRBJ1-6; D ambiguous. This CDR3 comprises 15 residues. The V gene lost 2 bases and the J gene lost 7 bases, with 12 bases spanning the gap. CDR1 is SNHLY and CDR2 is FYNNEI in the germline V gene. The CDR3 bases are TGTGCCAGCAGTGAAAGTGGAGGGTTAAATTCACCCCTCCACTTT. Amino acids: CASSESGGLNSPLHF. The complete variable domain, with remaining parts taken from reference TRBV2 and TRBJ1-6, reads EPEVTQTPSHQVTQMGQEVILRCVPISNHLYFYWYRQILGQKVEFLVSFYNNEISEKSEIFDDQFSVERPDGSNFTLKIRSTKLEDSAMYFCASSESGGLNSPLHFGNGTRLTVT.

The rearrangement joins TRBV9 to TRBJ2-1; D call uncertain. The CDR3 totals 15 residues. Germline V lookup: CDR1 SGDLS, CDR2 YYNGEE. The ends were cut back, 2 bases at V and 2 bases at J, with 11 bases in the middle. CDR3 DNA: TGTGCCAGCAGCGTGATGATTAGCACCTACAATGAGCAGTTCTTC. This sequence encodes CASSVMISTYNEQFF.

Only one count was recorded for this clone. The chain employs TRBV10-1 and TRBJ1-1; 8 bases fit TRBD1. The CDR3 length is 13 residues. The germline V gene encodes CDR1 WNHNN and CDR2 SYGVQD (reference sequence). The V and J ends lost 6 bases and 4 bases, in that order; junction bases with no gene match: 4. The CDR3, as DNA: TGCGCCAGCAGCAGACAGGGGTCCACTGAAGCTTTCTTT. It yields the protein CASSRQGSTEAFF.

The chain links TRBV27 to TRBJ1-4; the D is unclear. V shed 3 bases and J shed 0 bases, with 11 bases lying between them. There are 16 residues in the CDR3. The germline V gene encodes CDR1 MNHEY and CDR2 SMNVEV (reference sequence). The CDR3 protein is CASSLVRPPTNEKLFF. As DNA, the CDR3 is TGTGCCAGCAGTTTGGTCAGGCCACCAACTAATGAAAAACTGTTTTTT.

The V call is TRBV19, the J call TRBJ1-1; unclear D gene. V lost 2 bases to trimming and J lost 1 base, with 11 bases between them. Germline V CDR1 and CDR2: LNHDA, SQIVND (reference sequence). The CDR3 length is 15 residues. CDR3 residues: CASSISRVPNTEAFF. In nucleotides, the CDR3 is TGTGCCAGTAGTATAAGCCGGGTCCCGAACACTGAAGCTTTCTTT. The full variable domain, with the rest looked up from reference TRBV19 and TRBJ1-1, is DGGITQSPKYLFRKEGQNVTLSCEQNLNHDAMYWYRQDPGQGLRLIYYSQIVNDFQKGDIAEGYSVSREKKESFPLTVTSAQKNPTAFYLCASSISRVPNTEAFFGQGTRLTVV.

This clone was recorded once. This sequence joins TRBV29-1 and TRBJ2-1, with D possibly matching TRBD2 (5 bases). V dropped 7 bases and J dropped 0 bases, with 10 bases sitting between them. The CDR3 consists of 13 residues. From germline, CDR1 is SQVTM and CDR2 ANQGSEA. CDR3 bases: TGCAGCGCGGGAATCAGCTCCTACAATGAGCAGTTCTTC. This sequence encodes CSAGISSYNEQFF.

The chain is built from TRBV6-5 and TRBJ1-4; no firm D call. Germline CDR1 reads MNHEY; CDR2 reads SVGAGI. The CDR3 is 13 amino acids. Deletions cut 3 bases from V and 6 bases from J, with 8 bases between. The CDR3 spells CASSYNSYEKLFF. The DNA for the CDR3 is TGTGCCAGCAGTTATAACAGCTATGAAAAACTGTTTTTT.

This clone was found a few times. This chain connects TRBV6-6 to TRBJ2-3; 8 bases fit TRBD2. This CDR3 is built from 14 residues. V was pared by 4 bases and J by 2 bases, with 2 bases of the junction left unmatched. Germline loops: CDR1 MNHNY, CDR2 SVGAGI (reference sequence). The CDR3 coding sequence is TGTGCCAGCAGTTCCGGGGGGGCCACAGATACGCAGTATTTT. Protein product: CASSSGGATDTQYF.

The V gene is TRBV19, the J gene TRBJ2-4, with D unresolved. Trimming took off 0 bases at V and 0 bases at J, with 9 bases between the two ends. CDR1 is LNHDA and CDR2 is SQIVND in the germline V gene (reference sequence). CDR3 length: 16 residues. CDR3: CASSIESSLAKNIQYF. In DNA, the CDR3 is TGTGCCAGTAGTATAGAGTCGAGTCTAGCCAAAAACATTCAGTACTTC.